Sequencing of this TCR beta chain was carried out in a study of CD8 T cells in Susac syndrome. With random hexamers, roughly 0.5 to 1 ug RNA was reverse transcribed. immunoSEQ multiplex PCR amplified TCR beta CDR3 across 54 Vbeta, 13 Jbeta. TCRdb recomputed calls from the immunoSEQ multiplex PCR reads with MiXCR, one row per CDR3 protein. The top ten clones hold 0.11% of a sample with about 280,000 distinct CDR3 sequences, approximately 81% of them seen once. This TCR derives from a human donor with multiple sclerosis. The sample consisted of CD8+ T cells from PBMCs.

The CDR3 DNA reads TGCGCCAGCAGCCATCCCCGACAGGCGTGGGGGACCACAACAGATACGCAGTATTTT. This sequence encodes CASSHPRQAWGTTTDTQYF. J is TRBJ2-3 and V is TRBV4-1; D might be TRBD1 (6 bases). Deletions cut 3 bases from V and 3 bases from J, with 25 bases between. The CDR3 sequence is 19 residues long. Germline V gives CDR1 MGHRA, CDR2 YSYEKL.